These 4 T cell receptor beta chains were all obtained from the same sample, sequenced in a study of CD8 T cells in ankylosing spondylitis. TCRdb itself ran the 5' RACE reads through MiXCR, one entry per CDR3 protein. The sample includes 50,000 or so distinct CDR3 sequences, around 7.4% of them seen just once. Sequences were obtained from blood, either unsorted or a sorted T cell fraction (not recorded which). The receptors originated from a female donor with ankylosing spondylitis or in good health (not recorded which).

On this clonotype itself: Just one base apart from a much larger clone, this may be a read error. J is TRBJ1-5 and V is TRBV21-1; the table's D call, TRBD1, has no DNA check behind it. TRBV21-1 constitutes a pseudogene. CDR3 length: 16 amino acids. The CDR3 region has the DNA TGTGCCAGCAGCAAAGGAAAGAGACAGGGCCATCAGCCCCAGCATTTT. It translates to CASSKGKRQGHQPQHF.

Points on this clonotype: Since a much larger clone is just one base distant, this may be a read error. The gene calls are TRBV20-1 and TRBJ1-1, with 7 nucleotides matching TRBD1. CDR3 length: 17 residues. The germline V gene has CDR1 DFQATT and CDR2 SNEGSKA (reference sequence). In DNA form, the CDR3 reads TGCTGTGCTGGGGGACCGGGACAGAGACCCAGAGGCACTGAAGCTTTCTTT. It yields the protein CCAGGPGQRPRGTEAFF.

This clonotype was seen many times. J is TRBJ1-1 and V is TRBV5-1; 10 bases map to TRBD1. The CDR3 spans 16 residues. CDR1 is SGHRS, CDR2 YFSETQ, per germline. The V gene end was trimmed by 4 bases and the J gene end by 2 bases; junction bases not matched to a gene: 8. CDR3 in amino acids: CASSQGQGSYNTEAFF. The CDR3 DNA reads TGCGCCAGCAGCCAGGGACAGGGGTCTTATAACACTGAAGCTTTCTTT.

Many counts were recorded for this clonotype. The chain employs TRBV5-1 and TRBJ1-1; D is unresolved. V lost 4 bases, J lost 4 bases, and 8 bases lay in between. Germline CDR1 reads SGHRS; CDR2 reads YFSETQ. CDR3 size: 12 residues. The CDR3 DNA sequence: TGCGCCAGCAGCGAGGGTGGCACTGAAGCTTTCTTT. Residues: CASSEGGTEAFF.